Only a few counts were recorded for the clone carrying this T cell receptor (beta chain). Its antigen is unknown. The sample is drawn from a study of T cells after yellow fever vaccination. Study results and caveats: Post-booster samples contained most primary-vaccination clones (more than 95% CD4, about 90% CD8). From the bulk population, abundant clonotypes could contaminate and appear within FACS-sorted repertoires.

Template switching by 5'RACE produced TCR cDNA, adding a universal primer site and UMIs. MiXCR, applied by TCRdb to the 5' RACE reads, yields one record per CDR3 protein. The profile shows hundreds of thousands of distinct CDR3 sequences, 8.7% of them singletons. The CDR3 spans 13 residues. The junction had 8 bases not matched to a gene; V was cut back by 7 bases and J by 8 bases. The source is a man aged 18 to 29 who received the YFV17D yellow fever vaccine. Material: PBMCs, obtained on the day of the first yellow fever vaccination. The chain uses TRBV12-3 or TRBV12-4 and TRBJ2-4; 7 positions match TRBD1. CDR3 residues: CASTNRGSDIQYF. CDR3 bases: TGTGCCAGCACAAACAGGGGTAGTGACATTCAGTACTTC.